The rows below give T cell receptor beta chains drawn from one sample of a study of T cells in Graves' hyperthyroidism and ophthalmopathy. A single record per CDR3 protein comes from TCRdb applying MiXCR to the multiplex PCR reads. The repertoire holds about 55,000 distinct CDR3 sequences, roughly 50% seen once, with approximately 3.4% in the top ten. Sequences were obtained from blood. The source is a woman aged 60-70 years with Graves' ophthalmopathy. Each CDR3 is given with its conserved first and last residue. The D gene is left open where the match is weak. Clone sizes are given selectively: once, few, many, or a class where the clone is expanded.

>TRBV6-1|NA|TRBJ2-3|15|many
TGTGCCAGCAGTGAAGAGGCGGGATTGCCAGATACGCAGTATTTT
CASSEEAGLPDTQYF
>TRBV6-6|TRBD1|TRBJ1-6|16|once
TGTGCCAGCAGCCGGGACAGGGGTTACCCGAATTCACCCCTCCACTTT
CASSRDRGYPNSPLHF
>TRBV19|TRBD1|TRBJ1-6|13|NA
TGTGCCAGTAATCAGGGGGCGGCTTCACCCCTCCACTTT
CASNQGAASPLHF
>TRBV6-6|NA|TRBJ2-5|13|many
TGTGCCTGCAGGTTGGCGGGGCAAGAGACCCAGTACTTC
CACRLAGQETQYF
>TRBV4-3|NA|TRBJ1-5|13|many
TGCGCCAGCAGCCAAGATTTCAGTCAGCCCCAGCATTTT
CASSQDFSQPQHF
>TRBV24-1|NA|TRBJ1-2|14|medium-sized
TGTGCCACCAGTGACCCGGGAACTAACTATGGCTACACCTTC
CATSDPGTNYGYTF
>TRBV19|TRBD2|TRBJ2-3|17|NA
TGTGCCAGTAGTACCGGGGTAGCGGGAGCTGGCACAGATACGCAGTATTTT
CASSTGVAGAGTDTQYF
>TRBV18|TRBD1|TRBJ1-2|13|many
TGTGCCAGCTCGGGACAGTCGTCCTATGGCTACACCTTC
CASSGQSSYGYTF
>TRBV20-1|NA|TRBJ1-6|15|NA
TGCAGTGCTAGCGGCCGGGTATCGAATAATTCACCCCTCCACTTT
CSASGRVSNNSPLHF
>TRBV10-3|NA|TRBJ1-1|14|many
TGTGCCATCAGGGATTGGGGGGCGCCGACTGAAGCTTTCTTT
CAIRDWGAPTEAFF
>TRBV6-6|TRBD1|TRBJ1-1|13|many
TGTGCCAGCAGTTACTCGACGGGACAGGGGGCTTTCTTT
CASSYSTGQGAFF
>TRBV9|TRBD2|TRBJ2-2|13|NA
TGTGCCAGCAGCGTTCCGGTCAGCGGGGGGCTGTTTTTT
CASSVPVSGGLFF
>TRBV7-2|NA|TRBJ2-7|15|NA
TGTGCCAGCAGTACTTCCGGGGCGCATGGTTCCGAGCAGTACTTC
CASSTSGAHGSEQYF
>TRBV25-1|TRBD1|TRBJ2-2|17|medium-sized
TGTGCCAGCAGTGGGGCCGGGACAGGAGACTTCACCGGGGAGCTGTTTTTT
CASSGAGTGDFTGELFF
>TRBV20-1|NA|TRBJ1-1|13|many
TGCAGTGTTGCGGGACTCATGAACACTGAAGCTTTCTTT
CSVAGLMNTEAFF